The rows below give T cell receptor beta chains drawn from one sample of a study of CD8+CD57+ T cells in acquired aplastic anemia. TCRdb fed the reads into MiXCR, producing one record per CDR3 protein. Here the sample spans fewer than 200,000 distinct CDR3 sequences, less than 60% being singletons. Sequenced input: sorted CD4+, CD8+, or CD8+CD57+ T cells (not recorded which) from PBMCs. These receptors were obtained from a human donor with aplastic anemia. Each CDR3 is given with its conserved first and last residue. A D gene is named only where the DNA matches it firmly. Rows may omit the clone size; those that give it use once, few, many or a size class.

TRBV18	TRBJ2-1	NA	NA	CASSSTNYNEQFF	TGTGCCAGCTCGTCTACTAACTACAATGAGCAGTTCTTC
TRBV7-8	TRBJ2-5	NA	few	CASSLKGIAVGETQYF	TGTGCCAGCAGCCTCAAAGGGATAGCGGTCGGTGAGACCCAGTACTTC
TRBV5-1	TRBJ1-1	NA	many	CASSWGGDTEAFF	TGCGCCAGCAGCTGGGGGGGGGACACTGAAGCTTTCTTT
TRBV5-4	TRBJ2-7	TRBD2	NA	CASRVMIAGGDEQYF	TGTGCCAGCCGGGTGATGATAGCGGGAGGCGACGAGCAGTACTTC
TRBV20-1	TRBJ2-3	NA	many	CSAPESPGGDTQYF	TGCAGTGCCCCGGAAAGCCCCGGCGGAGATACGCAGTATTTT
TRBV14	TRBJ1-1	NA	many	CASSQEEWPLNTEAFF	TGTGCCAGCAGCCAAGAAGAATGGCCTCTGAACACTGAAGCTTTCTTT
TRBV9	TRBJ1-2	TRBD1	many	CASSVALGTGAYGYTF	TGTGCCAGCAGCGTAGCCCTCGGGACAGGGGCCTATGGCTACACCTTC
TRBV5-1	TRBJ1-2	TRBD1	many	CASSLGTGNGYTF	TGCGCCAGCAGCCTCGGGACAGGTAATGGCTACACCTTC
TRBV20-1	TRBJ2-7	TRBD1	many	CSAATGAYEQYF	TGCAGTGCGGCAACAGGGGCGTACGAGCAGTACTTC
TRBV2	TRBJ2-1	TRBD2	few	CASSAPGLGGWEQFF	TGTGCCAGCAGCGCCCCGGGACTAGGTGGCTGGGAGCAGTTCTTC
TRBV20-1	TRBJ2-7	TRBD2	many	CSAPRALAGEGEQYF	TGCAGTGCCCCAAGGGCACTAGCGGGGGAGGGCGAGCAGTACTTC
TRBV24-1	TRBJ1-1	NA	few	CATSAPGGSQKDTEAFF	TGTGCCACCAGTGCGCCTGGTGGATCGCAAAAGGACACTGAAGCTTTCTTT
TRBV11-2	TRBJ2-3	TRBD1	NA	CASSLGGQGRSDTQYF	TGTGCCAGCAGCTTAGGAGGACAGGGGAGGTCAGATACGCAGTATTTT
TRBV5-1	TRBJ2-2	TRBD1	NA	CATTPQGGGSTGELFF	TGCGCCACCACCCCTCAAGGGGGCGGCAGCACCGGGGAGCTGTTTTTT
TRBV4-3	TRBJ1-2	TRBD1	many	CASSQEGQGAPNYGYTF	TGCGCCAGCAGCCAAGAGGGACAGGGGGCACCTAACTATGGCTACACCTTC
TRBV7-3	TRBJ2-2	NA	NA	CASSLMSYGELFF	TGTGCCAGCAGCTTAATGTCCTATGGGGAGCTGTTTTTT
TRBV20-1	TRBJ1-5	NA	NA	CSARDRSDGPQHF	TGCAGTGCTAGAGACCGGTCAGACGGCCCCCAGCATTTT
TRBV10-3	TRBJ1-2	NA	NA	CATRQSNYGYTF	TGTGCCACCAGACAGTCTAACTATGGCTACACCTTC
TRBV19	TRBJ1-3	TRBD1	NA	CASSGQGANTIYF	TGTGCCAGTAGTGGACAGGGGGCAAACACCATATATTTT
TRBV20-1	TRBJ1-6	NA	NA	CSASSGPSSPLHF	TGCAGTGCTAGTTCAGGGCCTTCATCACCCCTCCACTTT
TRBV4-3	TRBJ1-2	NA	NA	CASSQESWSPGYTF	TGCGCCAGCAGCCAAGAGTCTTGGTCGCCCGGCTACACCTTC
TRBV7-3	TRBJ2-5	TRBD1	NA	CASSPQGASFGTQYF	TGTGCCAGCAGCCCTCAGGGGGCTAGTTTCGGGACCCAGTACTTC
TRBV9	TRBJ2-5	TRBD1	many	CASSVGGSGGPSQETQYF	TGTGCCAGCAGCGTAGGGGGGTCAGGGGGTCCGTCACAAGAGACCCAGTACTTC
TRBV9	TRBJ1-1	NA	NA	CASSVADMDTEAFF	TGTGCCAGCAGCGTAGCAGACATGGACACTGAAGCTTTCTTC
TRBV4-1	TRBJ2-5	TRBD1	few	CASSHKMGTGMGKQETQYF	TGCGCCAGCAGCCATAAGATGGGGACAGGGATGGGGAAACAAGAGACCCAGTACTTC
TRBV12-3/TRBV12-4	TRBJ1-2	TRBD1	once	CASNPDRGSSGYTF	TGTGCCAGCAACCCGGACAGGGGTAGTTCTGGCTACACCTTC
TRBV6-1	TRBJ1-3	NA	NA	CASSTWTTGNTIYF	TGTGCCAGCAGCACCTGGACAACGGGAAACACCATATATTTT
TRBV11-2	TRBJ1-4	TRBD1	once	CASSSGTAEKLFF	TGTGCCAGCAGCTCTGGGACAGCTGAAAAACTGTTTTTT
TRBV19	TRBJ1-2	TRBD1	NA	CASLGQGPCGYTF	TGCGCCAGTCTGGGACAGGGCCCCTGTGGCTACACCTTC
TRBV20-1	TRBJ1-2	NA	many	CSAIPISGAVNIYGYTF	TGCAGTGCTATTCCGATCTCCGGTGCCGTTAACATCTATGGCTACACCTTC
TRBV4-3	TRBJ2-6	NA	many	CASSQDPGPGANVLTF	TGCGCCAGCAGCCAAGATCCCGGGCCCGGGGCCAACGTCCTGACTTTC
TRBV6-2/TRBV6-3	TRBJ1-2	NA	many	CASSSRAQGRYGYTF	TGTGCCAGCAGTTCCCGGGCCCAGGGGCGGTATGGCTACACCTTC
TRBV5-3	TRBJ2-2	TRBD1	NA	CATASLGQVITGELFF	TGTGCCACCGCCTCATTGGGACAGGTGATCACCGGGGAGCTGTTTTTT
TRBV19	TRBJ1-1	NA	many	CASSSTVNTEAFF	TGTGCCAGTAGTTCAACAGTGAACACTGAAGCTTTCTTT
TRBV2	TRBJ1-2	TRBD1	many	CASSELQGAGGGGYTF	TGTGCCAGCAGCGAACTACAGGGGGCAGGGGGTGGTGGCTACACCTTC
TRBV3-1	TRBJ2-7	NA	many	CASSQTQGPYEQYF	TGTGCCAGCAGCCAAACCCAGGGTCCCTACGAGCAGTACTTC
TRBV19	TRBJ2-2	TRBD1	NA	CASSTGTGELFF	TGTGCCAGTTCGACAGGGACCGGGGAGCTGTTTTTT
TRBV10-2	TRBJ2-1	TRBD2	NA	CASSEGLAAPYNEQFF	TGCGCCAGCAGTGAAGGACTAGCGGCTCCCTACAATGAGCAGTTCTTC
TRBV5-1	TRBJ2-3	TRBD2	NA	CASTPGLAGGLATDTQYF	TGCGCCAGCACGCCGGGACTAGCGGGGGGCTTGGCCACAGATACGCAGTATTTT
TRBV5-1	TRBJ2-7	NA	few	CASSIRGGVDEQYF	TGCGCCAGCAGCATCAGGGGTGGGGTTGACGAGCAGTACTTC
TRBV5-6	TRBJ1-1	NA	many	CASRWGSENTEAFF	TGTGCCAGCAGGTGGGGGTCGGAGAACACTGAAGCTTTCTTT
TRBV6-1	TRBJ2-6	TRBD1	NA	CASKVTGLSSGANVLTF	TGTGCCAGCAAGGTGACAGGGCTAAGCTCTGGGGCCAACGTCCTGACTTTC
TRBV18	TRBJ1-2	NA	NA	CASSQDGVYGYTF	TGTGCCAGCTCCCAGGACGGTGTGTATGGCTACACCTTC
TRBV19	TRBJ2-2	TRBD1	NA	CASSIGQGAAGELFF	TGTGCCAGTAGTATAGGCCAGGGGGCTGCCGGGGAGCTGTTTTTT
TRBV29-1	TRBJ2-1	NA	NA	CSVSEAFREQFF	TGCAGCGTTTCAGAGGCGTTCAGGGAGCAGTTCTTC
TRBV19	TRBJ2-2	TRBD2	many	CASGAGLVNTGELFF	TGTGCCAGTGGGGCGGGACTAGTAAACACCGGGGAGCTGTTTTTT